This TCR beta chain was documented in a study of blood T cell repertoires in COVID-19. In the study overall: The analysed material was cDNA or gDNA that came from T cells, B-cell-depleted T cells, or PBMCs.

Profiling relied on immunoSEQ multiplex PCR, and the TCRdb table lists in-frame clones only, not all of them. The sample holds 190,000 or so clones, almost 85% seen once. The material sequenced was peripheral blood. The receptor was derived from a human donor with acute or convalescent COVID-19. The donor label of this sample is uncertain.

For the CDR3, the DNA is TGTGCCAGCAGCTCACAGGGGGCCCTATACAATGAGCAGTTCTTC. Residues: CASSSQGALYNEQFF. This chain uses TRBV5-4 with TRBJ2-1, with TRBD1 matching 9 bases. From germline, CDR1 is SGHNT and CDR2 YYREEE (reference sequence). The CDR3 has 15 amino acids. V shed 3 bases, J shed 4 bases, and the junction held 5 bases outside the gene matches. The variable domain in full, completed from reference TRBV5-4 and TRBJ2-1, reads ETGVTQSPTHLIKTRGQQVTLRCSSQSGHNTVSWYQQALGQGPQFIFQYYREEENGRGNFPPRFSGLQFPNYSSELNVNALELDDSALYLCASSSQGALYNEQFFGPGTRLTVL.